This T cell receptor beta chain was identified during a study of cytomegalovirus exposure and HLA in healthy donors. For the study at large: Most genotyped donors, approximately 77% of about 400, had Caucasian-associated genetic ancestry. Study-level findings and limits: Reported findings show TCR beta sequences accurately forecast HLA-A and HLA-B alleles in most subjects. Some V segments, including TRBV6-2 and TRBV6-3, were excluded as indistinguishable.

Trimming pared 2 bases from V and 8 bases from J, leaving 14 bases between. Germline V gene sequence: CDR1 MNHNY, CDR2 SVGAGI (reference sequence). CDR3 length: 14 amino acids. In the case of this clone: Its antigen is as yet unknown.

The PCR employed 60 Vbeta primers together with 13 Jbeta primers. Data came from immunoSEQ multiplex PCR; TCRdb stores just in-frame clones and leaves some out. The sample shows roughly 130,000 clones, about 79% of them seen only once. The receptor comes from a man aged 18 to 30 in good health and CMV-seronegative. The specimen was PBMCs. The V and J genes are TRBV6-6 and TRBJ2-3; a weak D match, TRBD1 (5 bases). The CDR3 spells CASSYQTAKATQYF. CDR3 nucleotide sequence: TGTGCCAGCAGTTACCAGACAGCGAAAGCTACGCAGTATTTT.